This TCR beta chain was sequenced in a study of identical twins. A word on this clonotype: Its antigen is as yet unknown.

TCRdb ran MiXCR on the 5' RACE reads and lists one entry per CDR3 protein. The repertoire holds over 250,000 distinct CDR3 sequences, with more than 8% as singletons. The CDR3 runs to 15 residues. Trimming removed 2 bases at V and 0 bases at J, with 9 bases between. From germline, CDR1 is SGHTA and CDR2 FQGTGA. Healthy Caucasian individuals made up all the donors. Study-level findings and limits: Beta out-of-frame twin sharing showed a weaker excess. There were fewer insertions in abundant cord blood beta clonotypes, but memory repertoires showed no such pattern. Partly confounded zero-insertion analyses could result from invariant MAIT and iNKT cells.

These data also formed part of another study, on yellow fever vaccine responses in identical twins.

The V gene is TRBV7-3, the J gene TRBJ2-3, with no clear D. Sequenced input: CD8+ T cells sorted from blood. This sequence originates from a woman aged 18-29 years in good health. The CDR3 is CASSLGPTSTDTQYF. The CDR3 DNA sequence: TGTGCCAGCAGCTTAGGCCCCACTAGCACAGATACGCAGTATTTT.